This TCR beta chain was captured by sequencing in a study of Ad26.COV2.S vaccination and SARS-CoV-2 variants. Looking at the study overall: Dosing was one shot or two shots 56 days apart. Study-wide findings and caveats: Vaccinated and placebo-treated recipients had similar non-spike TCR breadth. Responses of T cells in total may have been underestimated by the TCR breadth and depth analyses. CD8+ and CD4+ T cells specific for spike reportedly responded with substantial breadth after vaccination.

Points on this clone: The antigen remains undetermined.

Sequenced by immunoSEQ multiplex PCR; TCRdb stores in-frame clones only, minus some. The sample has about 350,000 clones, 80% to 90% seen once. With 0 bases clipped from V and 4 bases from J, the junction kept 11 bases outside the gene matches. CDR3 length: 19 amino acids. The germline gives CDR1 LGHNT, CDR2 FRNRAP. Treatment in this sample: around 19 received Ad26.COV2.S at low or high dose, single or two shots; about 5 received placebo; per-sample allocation not given. Sampling occurred on day 63 after the first vaccine or placebo injection. This chain uses TRBV12-5 with TRBJ2-6; TRBD2 agrees at 8 bases. This clonotype was sampled from a person aged 18 to 65 who received the Ad26.COV2.S COVID-19 vaccine or a placebo. The sample consisted of peripheral blood, taken in a trial of Ad26.COV2.S vaccine versus placebo. CDR3 sequence: CASGLVLGTRTPGANVLTF. DNA for the CDR3: TGTGCTAGTGGTTTGGTACTTGGGACTAGGACTCCCGGGGCCAACGTCCTGACTTTC.